This entry is about one T cell receptor (beta chain). Antigen: not known. Reprocessing the 5' RACE reads, TCRdb reports a single entry for every CDR3 protein and omits DNA. The sample has 450,000 to 600,000 distinct CDR3 sequences, and its top ten clones hold approximately 3.6%. The CDR3 is 16 residues long. Germline V lookup: CDR1 SGHTA, CDR2 FQGNSA. This record belongs to a study of T cells expressing NK-cell markers. Looking at the study overall: One of the eight sequenced donors was seronegative, whereas the other seven were HCMV-seropositive. Broader study findings: For several donors, these clonotypes were likewise the leading ones in the CD3+CD56-NKG2C+ fraction. Of CD8+ T cells, 1.0-7.0% belonged to dominant NKG2C+ clonotypes in five or six donors.

The sequencing input was blood T cells: a sorted CD56 or NKG2C T cell subset, CD4+ or CD8+ T cells, or bulk PBMC T cells (not recorded which). The sequence derives from a young man in good health. The chain is built from TRBV7-2 and TRBJ1-3. The CDR3 spells CASSLEGTYSGNTIYF.